The TCR beta chain under discussion was sequenced for a study of shared clonotypes between healthy human individuals. Study-wide points: The study found lower generation probabilities in non-shared clonotypes than in those shared by all four donors.

Roughly 30,000 T cell genomes (around 0.2 ug DNA) went into each sorted-subset replicate. Profiling relied on immunoSEQ multiplex PCR, and the TCRdb table lists in-frame clones only, not all of them. Here the sample spans some 2.1 million clones, roughly 95% being singletons. Comment on this clone: What it recognizes is unknown.

Trimming took 5 bases from V and 5 from J, leaving 10 bases between them. The CDR3 is made up of 13 amino acids. CDR1 is SNHLY and CDR2 is FYNNEI in the germline V gene. CD45RO-negative cells were positively selected for CCR7, leaving out terminally differentiated effector memory CD45RA+ cells. Donors comprised healthy HIV-negative adults lacking recent acute infections or vaccinations. Caucasian adults residing in Nashville, Tennessee made up all the donors. The rearrangement uses TRBV2 and TRBJ1-5; a possible D gene is TRBD1 (6 bases). The sequencing input was naive CD8+ T cells sorted from blood. This TCR was recovered from a young man in good health. The CDR3 sequence: CASSKQGYQPQHF. CDR3 DNA sequence: TGTGCCAGCAGTAAACAGGGATATCAGCCCCAGCATTTT.